Below are 27 T cell receptor beta chains sequenced from a single sample in a study of shared clonotypes between healthy human individuals. The naive CD8 subset, CD45RO-negative cells positively selected for CCR7, excluded terminally differentiated effector memory CD45RA+ cells. TCRdb keeps only in-frame clones here, not all; method: immunoSEQ multiplex PCR. In the table there are about 2 million clones, approximately 94% of which are singletons. Sample: naive CD8+ T cells sorted from blood. Receptors were obtained from a man younger than 35 in good health.

The CDR3 nucleotides read TGTGCCAGCAGCCTTAAAAAAAACTATGGCTACACCTTC. It encodes CASSLKKNYGYTF. This chain links TRBV5-6 with TRBJ1-2; no clear D gene. V lost 4 bases and J lost 2, with 9 bases in between. Germline CDR1 reads SGHDT; CDR2 reads YYEEEE. CDR3 size: 13 residues.

This clone appeared a single time. V gene TRBV28 combines with J gene TRBJ2-2; unclear D gene. Germline CDR1 and CDR2: MDHEN and SYDVKM. V dropped 3 bases and J dropped 0 bases, with 5 bases sitting between them. This CDR3 has 14 amino acids. The CDR3 loop is CASSFVANTGELFF. In nucleotides, the CDR3 is TGTGCCAGCAGTTTCGTTGCGAACACCGGGGAGCTGTTTTTT.

J is TRBJ2-7 and V is TRBV19, with 9 bases matching TRBD1. Looked up from germline, CDR1 is LNHDA and CDR2 is SQIVND (reference sequence). V lost 6 bases, J lost 3 bases, and 6 bases stayed unmatched. This CDR3 contains 14 residues. This CDR3 is CASRAGTGYYEQYF. The CDR3 DNA reads as TGTGCCAGTAGGGCCGGGACAGGGTACTACGAGCAGTACTTC.

Note on this clone: Distinct nucleotide sequences in the sample also encode this CDR3. The chain couples TRBV27 to TRBJ2-1, with no clear D. Trimming left V 5 bases short and J 7 bases short, with 9 bases between. The CDR3 totals 12 residues. Looked up from germline, CDR1 is MNHEY and CDR2 is SMNVEV (reference sequence). In DNA, the CDR3 is TGTGCCAGCAGTAGCCTTGGGAATGAGCAGTTCTTC. Translation: CASSSLGNEQFF.

The chain has TRBV9 and TRBJ2-5, with 9 bases lining up with TRBD2. Germline V gene data show CDR1 as SGDLS and CDR2 as YYNGEE. The J segment lost 4 bases and the V segment lost 1 base, leaving 5 bases of the junction unmatched. The CDR3 consists of 15 residues. CDR3 in DNA: TGTGCCAGCAGCGTAAGCGGGGGGTCCCCAGAGACCCAGTACTTC. This sequence encodes CASSVSGGSPETQYF.

The chain employs TRBV10-2 and TRBJ2-2; no firm D call. With 2 bases removed from V and 2 bases from J, the gap between germline ends came to 6 bases. Germline V gives CDR1 WSHSY, CDR2 SAAADI. The CDR3 spans 14 residues. The CDR3 DNA reads as TGCGCCAGCAGTGAGACGGATAACACCGGGGAGCTGTTTTTT. Translated: CASSETDNTGELFF.

With respect to this clone: Other DNA sequences in this sample translate to the same CDR3. The genes are TRBV11-2 and TRBJ2-7, with 11 positions matching TRBD1. V was pared by 3 bases and J by 0 bases, with 1 base of the junction left unmatched. Per germline, CDR1 SGHAT and CDR2 FQNNGV. There are 15 residues in the CDR3. This CDR3 reads CASSFGTGGSYEQYF. Written as DNA, the CDR3 is TGTGCCAGCAGCTTTGGGACAGGGGGCTCCTACGAGCAGTACTTC. The full variable domain, completed using reference TRBV11-2 and TRBJ2-7, is EAGVAQSPRYKIIEKRQSVAFWCNPISGHATLYWYQQILGQGPKLLIQFQNNGVVDDSQLPKDRFSAERLKGVDSTLKIQPAKLEDSAVYLCASSFGTGGSYEQYFGPGTRLTVT.

The chain couples TRBV2 to TRBJ2-7; TRBD2 matches at 14 bases. J lost 0 bases, V lost 3 bases, and 7 bases had no gene match. CDR1 is SNHLY, CDR2 FYNNEI, per germline. The CDR3 is 18 amino acids. The CDR3 spells CASSELLGTSGSSYEQYF. The CDR3 DNA reads TGTGCCAGCAGTGAGTTACTGGGGACTAGCGGGAGCTCCTACGAGCAGTACTTC. Looking up the rest from reference TRBV2 and TRBJ2-7 gives the full variable domain: EPEVTQTPSHQVTQMGQEVILRCVPISNHLYFYWYRQILGQKVEFLVSFYNNEISEKSEIFDDQFSVERPDGSNFTLKIRSTKLEDSAMYFCASSELLGTSGSSYEQYFGPGTRLTVT.

V usage is TRBV5-4 and J usage is TRBJ2-7, with 8 bases aligning to TRBD1. Looked up from germline, CDR1 is SGHNT and CDR2 is YYREEE (reference sequence). The CDR3 runs 14 residues. V lost 2 bases and J lost 4; bases outside the gene matches: 5. The CDR3 bases are TGTGCCAGCAGCTTCCAGGGGGCCCAATACGAGCAGTACTTC. Residues: CASSFQGAQYEQYF.

This rearrangement joins TRBV27 to TRBJ2-7, with D perhaps matching TRBD2 (6 bases). The CDR3 totals 16 residues. Germline V gives CDR1 MNHEY, CDR2 SMNVEV (reference sequence). The V end lost 5 bases, the J end lost 5 bases, and 22 bases lay between the germline ends. The CDR3 here is CASSPTGGLEGHEQYF. In nucleotides, the CDR3 is TGTGCCAGCAGTCCCACCGGAGGGCTAGAGGGGCACGAGCAGTACTTC.

This chain connects TRBV6-1 to TRBJ1-6; TRBD1 might be the D (6 bases). Germline-derived CDR1 and CDR2 are MNHNS and SASEGT. Trimming pared 6 bases from V and 5 bases from J, leaving 8 bases between. The CDR3 runs to 13 residues. This CDR3 reads CASRDSHNSPLHF. The CDR3, as DNA: TGTGCCAGCAGGGACAGCCATAATTCACCCCTCCACTTT.

V is TRBV7-6 and J is TRBJ2-2; D is ambiguous. The length of the CDR3 is 16 residues. CDR1 and CDR2 from the germline V gene are SGHVS and FNYEAQ. V lost 1 base and J lost 4, with 13 bases in between. Here the CDR3 DNA reads TGTGCCAGCAGCTTAGACCCGCCCGGGCCCACCGGGGAGCTGTTTTTT. Translation: CASSLDPPGPTGELFF.

The chain combines TRBV27 with TRBJ1-1; no clear D gene. CDR3 length: 14 residues. The germline V gene encodes CDR1 MNHEY and CDR2 SMNVEV (reference sequence). V was trimmed by 2 bases and J by 6 bases, leaving 13 bases between them. CDR3 protein: CASSLEYGSSEAFF. DNA for the CDR3: TGTGCCAGCAGTTTAGAATACGGATCGTCTGAAGCTTTCTTT.

This clone was observed a handful of times. This sample also contains other DNA sequences that code for the same CDR3. This rearrangement joins TRBV9 to TRBJ2-2; D is ambiguous. This CDR3 comprises 12 residues. Per the germline V gene, CDR1 is SGDLS and CDR2 is YYNGEE. Trimming left V 4 bases short and J 2 bases short, with 3 bases between. In DNA, the CDR3 is TGTGCCAGCAGCCCCAACACCGGGGAGCTGTTTTTT. Encoded protein: CASSPNTGELFF.

The V call is TRBV9, the J call TRBJ2-2; D gene ambiguous. This CDR3 comprises 16 residues. Looked up from germline, CDR1 is SGDLS and CDR2 is YYNGEE. V shed 1 base and J shed 1 base, with 11 bases lying between them. This CDR3 reads CASSVPAGRNTGELFF. CDR3 coding DNA: TGTGCCAGCAGCGTACCGGCTGGACGGAACACCGGGGAGCTGTTTTTT.

V gene TRBV27 combines with J gene TRBJ2-1; 16 bases match TRBD2. The germline V gene has CDR1 MNHEY and CDR2 SMNVEV (reference sequence). The CDR3 covers 17 residues. The J segment lost 8 bases and the V segment lost 8 bases, leaving 12 bases of the junction unmatched. The CDR3 loop reads CASGQTGLAGGPHEQFF. In DNA, the CDR3 is TGTGCCAGCGGACAGACGGGACTAGCGGGAGGGCCACATGAGCAGTTCTTC.

V gene TRBV29-1 combines with J gene TRBJ2-3; D might be TRBD2 (5 bases). The CDR3 is made up of 15 amino acids. Germline V gives CDR1 SQVTM, CDR2 ANQGSEA. V dropped 0 bases and J dropped 0 bases, with 10 bases sitting between them. The CDR3 nucleotides are TGCAGCGTTGAAGAGTACGGGGAAAGCACAGATACGCAGTATTTT. Translated: CSVEEYGESTDTQYF.

The chain links TRBV9 to TRBJ2-5; 15 positions agree with TRBD2. Per the germline V gene, CDR1 is SGDLS and CDR2 is YYNGEE. Losses at the gene ends were 0 bases for V and 1 base for J; bases not matched to a gene: 4. This CDR3 comprises 18 residues. The CDR3: CASSVDGLAGGPQETQYF. The CDR3 bases are TGTGCCAGCAGCGTAGATGGACTAGCGGGAGGGCCCCAAGAGACCCAGTACTTC.

CDR3 nucleotide sequence: TGTGCCAGCAGTTTATTAAGGAATTCACCCCTCCACTTT. This sequence encodes CASSLLRNSPLHF. The chain carries TRBV28 and TRBJ1-6; D is ambiguous. V lost 1 base to trimming and J lost 7 bases, with 5 bases between them. The CDR3 contains 13 residues. The germline gives CDR1 MDHEN, CDR2 SYDVKM.

This clone came up once. The V gene is TRBV30, the J gene TRBJ2-7; 7 bases match TRBD1. The CDR3 totals 15 residues. V was clipped by 1 base and J by 5 bases; unmatched bases: 11. Germline V lookup: CDR1 GTSNPN, CDR2 SVGIG (reference sequence). The CDR3: CAWSEPSGGSDEQYF. The CDR3 DNA reads TGTGCCTGGAGTGAACCCTCAGGGGGATCGGACGAGCAGTACTTC. Filled out from reference TRBV30 and TRBJ2-7, the complete variable domain reads SQTIHQWPATLVQPVGSPLSLECTVEGTSNPNLYWYRQAAGRGLQLLFYSVGIGQISSEVPQNLSASRPQDRQFILSSKKLLLSDSGFYLCAWSEPSGGSDEQYFGPGTRLTVT.

The gene calls are TRBV7-2 and TRBJ2-7; D might be TRBD1 or TRBD2, each matching 5 bases. Trimming removed 5 bases from V and 4 bases from J, with 15 bases in between. Germline V gives CDR1 SGHTA, CDR2 FQGNSA. This CDR3 region has 14 residues. The CDR3 DNA reads TGTGCCAGCAGCCCCGGGACGTTTGGTTACGAGCAGTACTTC. Its translation: CASSPGTFGYEQYF.

This clone came up once. This sequence joins TRBV27 and TRBJ2-7; D is unclear. The CDR3 totals 14 residues. Germline-derived CDR1 and CDR2 are MNHEY and SMNVEV (reference sequence). The V end lost 5 bases, the J end lost 2 bases, and 13 bases lay between the germline ends. CDR3 DNA: TGTGCCAGCAGTCTGCAAAATAACCCCTACGAGCAGTACTTC. Protein product: CASSLQNNPYEQYF.

V gene TRBV10-2 combines with J gene TRBJ2-5; D remains unclear. The CDR3 covers 14 residues. Trimming took off 5 bases at V and 4 bases at J, with 14 bases between the two ends. Germline V gene lookup returns CDR1 WSHSY and CDR2 SAAADI. CDR3 loop: CASSPTSPSETQYF. The CDR3 DNA sequence: TGCGCCAGCAGTCCGACTTCACCCTCAGAGACCCAGTACTTC.

The V and J genes are TRBV5-5 and TRBJ2-1; tentative D call: TRBD1 (6 bases). The CDR3 runs 13 residues. Trimming took 2 bases from V and 9 from J, leaving 12 bases between them. Germline CDR1 SGHKS, CDR2 YYEKEE (reference sequence). CDR3 DNA sequence: TGTGCCAGCAGCTTTGGAGAGGGGGTTGAGCAGTTCTTC. Protein: CASSFGEGVEQFF.

The rearrangement uses TRBV10-3 and TRBJ2-2; possibly TRBD2 for D (5 bases). V lost 6 bases and J lost 4, with 9 bases in between. Germline lookup yields CDR1 ENHRY and CDR2 SYGVKD. CDR3 length: 13 residues. The CDR3 region has the DNA TGTGCCATCAGGGACTCGGGCACCGGGGAGCTGTTTTTT. This codes for CAIRDSGTGELFF.

Concerning this clone: The same CDR3 can be traced to other DNA sequences in this sample. The gene calls are TRBV7-2 and TRBJ2-7; D gene ambiguous. Germline V gene sequence: CDR1 SGHTA, CDR2 FQGNSA. This CDR3 has 13 residues. V was trimmed by 1 base and J by 3 bases, leaving 7 bases between them. CDR3: CASSLVAGYEQYF. The CDR3, as DNA: TGTGCCAGCAGCTTAGTTGCTGGCTACGAGCAGTACTTC.

About this clone: This sample also contains other DNA sequences that code for the same CDR3. In DNA, the CDR3 is TGTGCCAGCAGTTACCCCGAAGGCTATGGCTACACCTTC. It yields the protein CASSYPEGYGYTF. The chain joins TRBV6-5 to TRBJ1-2, with D unresolved. This CDR3 contains 13 residues. The V gene's germline CDR1 is MNHEY and CDR2 SVGAGI. V was shortened by 2 bases and J by 4 bases, with 8 bases between the two germline ends.